This section outlines one TCR beta chain sequence together with its context. Germline V gene data show CDR1 as MNHNY and CDR2 as SVGAGI (reference sequence). This CDR3 has 12 amino acids. The PCR made use of 60 Vbeta and 13 Jbeta primers. Produced via immunoSEQ multiplex PCR; TCRdb's table is partial and in-frame only. The sample yields about 120,000 clones, 74% seen once. Each donor's status was that of a healthy bone marrow donor. The data stem from a study of cytomegalovirus exposure and HLA in healthy donors. Sequenced input: PBMCs. The chain joins TRBV6-6 to TRBJ2-7; possibly TRBD1 for D (6 bases). The source of this sequence is a human donor in good health. As DNA, the CDR3 is TGTGCAGCAGGGGTAAGCTCCTACGAGCAGTACTTC. It yields the protein CAAGVSSYEQYF.